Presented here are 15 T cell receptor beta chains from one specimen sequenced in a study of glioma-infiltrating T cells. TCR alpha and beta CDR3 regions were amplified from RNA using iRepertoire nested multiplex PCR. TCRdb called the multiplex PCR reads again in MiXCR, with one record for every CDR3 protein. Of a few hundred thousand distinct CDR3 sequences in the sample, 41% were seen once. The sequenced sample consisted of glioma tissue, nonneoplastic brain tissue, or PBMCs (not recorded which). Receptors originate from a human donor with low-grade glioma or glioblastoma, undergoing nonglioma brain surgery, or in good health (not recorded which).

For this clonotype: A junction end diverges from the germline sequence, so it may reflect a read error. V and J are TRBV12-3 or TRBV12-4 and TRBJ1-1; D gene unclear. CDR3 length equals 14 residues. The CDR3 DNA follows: TGTGCCGGCAGTTCTTTCGGTTCCTTGCGAGAAGCTTTCTTT. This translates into CAGSSFGSLREAFF.

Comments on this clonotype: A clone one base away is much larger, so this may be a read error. The CDR3 nucleotides are TGTGCCAGCACCCTCGGGCTAATCCCCCACGAGCAGTACTTC. It yields the protein CASTLGLIPHEQYF. V is TRBV28 and J is TRBJ2-7; no firm D call. V was clipped by 7 bases and J by 5 bases, with 18 bases between them. Per the germline V gene, CDR1 is MDHEN and CDR2 is SYDVKM. This CDR3 has 14 residues. Looking up the rest from reference TRBV28 and TRBJ2-7 gives the full variable domain: DVKVTQSSRYLVKRTGEKVFLECVQDMDHENMFWYRQDPGLGLRLIYFSYDVKMKEKGDIPEGYSVSREKKERFSLILESASTNQTSMYLCASTLGLIPHEQYFGPGTRLTVT.

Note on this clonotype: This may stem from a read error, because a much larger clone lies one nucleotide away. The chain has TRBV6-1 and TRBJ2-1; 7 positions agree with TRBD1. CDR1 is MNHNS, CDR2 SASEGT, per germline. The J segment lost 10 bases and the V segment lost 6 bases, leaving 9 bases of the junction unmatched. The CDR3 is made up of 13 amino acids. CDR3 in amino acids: CASRQGSSYEQFF. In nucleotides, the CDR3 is TGTGCCAGCAGACAGGGGTCTTCCTACGAGCAGTTCTTC.

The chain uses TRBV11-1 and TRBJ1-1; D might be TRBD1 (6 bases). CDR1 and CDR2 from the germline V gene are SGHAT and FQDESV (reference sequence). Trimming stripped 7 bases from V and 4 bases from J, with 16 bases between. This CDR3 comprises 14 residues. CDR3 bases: TGTGCCAGCACCGGGGGGCGGGGAACCACTGAAGCTTTCTTT. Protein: CASTGGRGTTEAFF. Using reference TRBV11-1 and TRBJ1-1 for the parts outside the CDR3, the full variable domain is EAEVAQSPRYKITEKSQAVAFWCDPISGHATLYWYRQILGQGPELLVQFQDESVVDDSQLPKDRFSAERLKGVDSTLKIQPAELGDSAMYLCASTGGRGTTEAFFGQGTRLTVV.

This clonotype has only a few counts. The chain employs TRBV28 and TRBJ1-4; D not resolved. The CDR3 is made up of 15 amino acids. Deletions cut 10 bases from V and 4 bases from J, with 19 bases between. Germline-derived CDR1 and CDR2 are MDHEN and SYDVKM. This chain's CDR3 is CAIQNPQTDNEKLFF. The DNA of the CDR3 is TGTGCCATCCAGAATCCCCAAACTGATAATGAAAAACTGTTTTTT.

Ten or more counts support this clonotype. The CDR3 spells CASSYRELAGDADTQYF. The DNA for the CDR3 is TGTGCCAGCAGTTACCGGGAGCTAGCGGGAGACGCAGATACGCAGTATTTT. The chain recombines TRBV6-6 with TRBJ2-3; the match to TRBD2 covers 10 bases. With 2 bases clipped from V and 4 bases from J, the junction kept 9 bases outside the gene matches. Per the germline V gene, CDR1 is MNHNY and CDR2 is SVGAGI (reference sequence). CDR3 length equals 17 residues.

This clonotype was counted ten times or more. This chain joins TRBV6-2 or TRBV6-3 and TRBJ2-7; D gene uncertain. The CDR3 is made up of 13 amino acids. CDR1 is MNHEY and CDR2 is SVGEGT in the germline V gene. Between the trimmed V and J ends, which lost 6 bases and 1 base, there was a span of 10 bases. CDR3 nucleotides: TGTGCCAGCAGCGCCGAGACGTCCTACGAGCAGTACTTC. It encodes CASSAETSYEQYF.

The CDR3 sequence: CASSILGRTYGSNTGELFF. CDR3 DNA sequence: TGTGCCAGTAGTATTCTGGGACGGACGTACGGATCGAACACCGGGGAGCTGTTTTTT. The chain uses TRBV19 and TRBJ2-2; D assignment may be TRBD1 or TRBD2 (5 bases each). There are 19 residues in the CDR3. The germline V and J ends were trimmed by 3 bases and 0 bases, with 20 bases remaining between them. CDR1 and CDR2 (germline): LNHDA, SQIVND (reference sequence).

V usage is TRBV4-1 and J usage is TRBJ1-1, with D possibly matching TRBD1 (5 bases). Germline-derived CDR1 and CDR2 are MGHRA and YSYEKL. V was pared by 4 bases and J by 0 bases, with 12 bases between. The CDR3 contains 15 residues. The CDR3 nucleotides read TGCGCCAGCAGCCGAGGTGGGACGGTGAACACTGAAGCTTTCTTT. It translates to CASSRGGTVNTEAFF.

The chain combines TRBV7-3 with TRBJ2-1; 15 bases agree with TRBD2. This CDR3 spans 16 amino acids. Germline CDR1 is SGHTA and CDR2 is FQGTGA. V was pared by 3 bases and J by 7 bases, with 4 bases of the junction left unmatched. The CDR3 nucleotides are TGTGCCAGCAGCTTTCCCGGGACTAGCGGGAGGAATGAGCAGTTCTTC. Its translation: CASSFPGTSGRNEQFF.

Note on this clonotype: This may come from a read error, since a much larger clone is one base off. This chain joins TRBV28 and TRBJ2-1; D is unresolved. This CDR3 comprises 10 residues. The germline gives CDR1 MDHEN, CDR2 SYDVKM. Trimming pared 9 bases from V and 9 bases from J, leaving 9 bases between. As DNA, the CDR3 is TGTGCCAGAGGCTCCTTTGAGCAGTTCTTC. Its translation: CARGSFEQFF.

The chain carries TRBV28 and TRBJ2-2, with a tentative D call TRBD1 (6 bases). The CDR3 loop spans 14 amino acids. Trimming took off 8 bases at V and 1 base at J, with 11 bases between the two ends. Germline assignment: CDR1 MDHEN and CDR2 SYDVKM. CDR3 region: CASCSGQNTGELFF. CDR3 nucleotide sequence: TGTGCCAGCTGTTCGGGACAGAACACCGGGGAGCTGTTTTTT.

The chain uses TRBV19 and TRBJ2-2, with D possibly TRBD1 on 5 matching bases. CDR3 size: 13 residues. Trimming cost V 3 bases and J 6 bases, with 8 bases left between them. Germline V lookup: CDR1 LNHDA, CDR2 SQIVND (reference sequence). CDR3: CASSMQGAGELFF. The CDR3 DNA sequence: TGTGCCAGTAGTATGCAAGGGGCCGGGGAGCTGTTTTTT.

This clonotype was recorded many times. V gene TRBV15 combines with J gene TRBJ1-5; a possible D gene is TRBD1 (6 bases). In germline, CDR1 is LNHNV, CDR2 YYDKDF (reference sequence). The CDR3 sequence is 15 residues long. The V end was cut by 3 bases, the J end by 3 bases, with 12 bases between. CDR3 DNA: TGTGCCACCAGCAGGGATAGGGGGTACAATCAGCCCCAGCATTTT. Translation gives CATSRDRGYNQPQHF.

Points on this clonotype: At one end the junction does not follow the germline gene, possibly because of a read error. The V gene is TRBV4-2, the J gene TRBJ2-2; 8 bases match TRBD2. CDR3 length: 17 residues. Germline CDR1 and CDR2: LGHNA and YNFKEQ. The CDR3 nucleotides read TGTGCCTGCAGCCAAAAACGGGAGGGCCAGGACACCGGGGAGCTGTTTTTT. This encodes CACSQKREGQDTGELFF.